This T cell receptor beta chain came from a study of read filtering for tumor transcriptome and immune sequencing. As for the study in general: Transcriptome libraries were built from DNase-treated RNA.

Study-wide points: Without single-read clonotypes, shared clonotype proportions correlated more between IR-seq and RNA-seq. This fraction held mixed bone marrow immune cells after CD138-negative sorting.

The library was built from about 400 ng RNA with molecular barcoded adaptors for alpha/delta and beta/gamma chains. MiXCR, applied by TCRdb to the reads, yields one record per CDR3 protein. The sample has 93,000 or so distinct CDR3 sequences, 20% to 25% seen once; the top ten hold about an eighth. This clonotype came up many times. Its antigen is currently unknown. In germline, CDR1 is MNHEY, CDR2 SMNVEV (reference sequence). This CDR3 is built from 14 residues. V lost 5 bases, J lost 4 bases, and 6 bases stayed unmatched. Sequencing input: a population of CD138-negative cells sorted from bone marrow. This sequence originates from a donor aged 40 or over with multiple myeloma. The rearrangement uses TRBV27 and TRBJ2-3; TRBD2 aligns across 7 bases. For the CDR3, the DNA is TGTGCCAGCAGTCCCGGGGGGAAGGCAGATACGCAGTATTTT. Translating gives CASSPGGKADTQYF.